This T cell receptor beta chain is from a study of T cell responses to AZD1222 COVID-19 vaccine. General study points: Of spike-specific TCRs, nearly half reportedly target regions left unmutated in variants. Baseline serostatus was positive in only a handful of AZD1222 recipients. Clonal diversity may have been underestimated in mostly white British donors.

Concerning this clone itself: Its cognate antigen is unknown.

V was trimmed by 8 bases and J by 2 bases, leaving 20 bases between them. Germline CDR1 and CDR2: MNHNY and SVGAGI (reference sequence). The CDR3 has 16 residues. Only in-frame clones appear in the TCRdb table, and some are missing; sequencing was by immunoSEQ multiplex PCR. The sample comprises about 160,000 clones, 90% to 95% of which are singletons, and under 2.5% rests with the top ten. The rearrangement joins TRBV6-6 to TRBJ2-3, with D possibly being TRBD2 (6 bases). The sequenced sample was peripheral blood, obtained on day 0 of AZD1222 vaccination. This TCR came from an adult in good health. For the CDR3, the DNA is TGTGCCAGCGGACGATCGGGACTCCCAGTCACAGATACGCAGTATTTT. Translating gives CASGRSGLPVTDTQYF.